This record looks at one TCR beta chain sequence and its context. The record originates from a study of technical replicates of blood from a few donors. Sequenced by immunoSEQ multiplex PCR; TCRdb stores in-frame clones only, minus some. The profile shows about 79,000 clones, about nine tenths of them singletons. CDR1 is SGHAT, CDR2 FQNNGV, per germline. V was shortened by 5 bases and J by 6 bases, with 11 bases between the two germline ends. The CDR3 is 12 residues long. The receptor's source is a human donor in good health. Some clones in this sample may be carry-over from other donors' samples. The chain is built from TRBV11-2 and TRBJ2-7; perhaps TRBD2 as D (5 bases). The sequencing input was T cells isolated from PBMCs. CDR3 loop: CASSLDFSEQYF. CDR3 sequence (DNA): TGTGCCAGCAGCCTGGACTTCTCCGAGCAGTACTTC.